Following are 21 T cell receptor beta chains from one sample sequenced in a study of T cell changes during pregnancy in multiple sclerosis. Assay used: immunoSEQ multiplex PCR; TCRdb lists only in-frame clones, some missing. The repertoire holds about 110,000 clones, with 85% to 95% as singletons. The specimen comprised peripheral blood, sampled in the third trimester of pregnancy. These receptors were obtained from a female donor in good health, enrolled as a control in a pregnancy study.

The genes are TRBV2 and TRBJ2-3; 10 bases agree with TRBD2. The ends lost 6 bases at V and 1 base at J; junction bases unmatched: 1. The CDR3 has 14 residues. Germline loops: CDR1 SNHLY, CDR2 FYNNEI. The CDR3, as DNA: TGTGCCAGCAGCCTAGCGGGGGGCACAGATACGCAGTATTTT. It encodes CASSLAGGTDTQYF.

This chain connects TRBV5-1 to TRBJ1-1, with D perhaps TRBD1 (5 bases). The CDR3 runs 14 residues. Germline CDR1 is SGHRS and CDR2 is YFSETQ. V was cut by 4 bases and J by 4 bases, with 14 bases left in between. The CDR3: CASSVAQVGTEAFF. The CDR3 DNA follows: TGCGCCAGCAGCGTCGCACAGGTGGGCACTGAAGCTTTCTTT.

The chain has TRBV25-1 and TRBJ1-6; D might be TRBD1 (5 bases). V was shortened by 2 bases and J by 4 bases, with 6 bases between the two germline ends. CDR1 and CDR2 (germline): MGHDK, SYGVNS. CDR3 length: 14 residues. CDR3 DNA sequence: TGTGCCAGCAGTGAAAGGGGTTATAATTCACCCCTCCACTTT. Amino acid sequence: CASSERGYNSPLHF.

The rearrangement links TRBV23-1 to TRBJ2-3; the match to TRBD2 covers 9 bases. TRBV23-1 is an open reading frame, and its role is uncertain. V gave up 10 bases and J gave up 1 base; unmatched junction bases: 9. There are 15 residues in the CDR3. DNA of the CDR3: TGCGCCACTCCCCCGCGGGGGGGCGGCACAGATACGCAGTATTTT. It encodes CATPPRGGGTDTQYF.

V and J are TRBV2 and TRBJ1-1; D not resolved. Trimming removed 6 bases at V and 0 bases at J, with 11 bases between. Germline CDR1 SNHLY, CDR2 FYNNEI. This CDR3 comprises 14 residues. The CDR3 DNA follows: TGTGCCAGCAGGGAACGTTTAATGAACACTGAAGCTTTCTTT. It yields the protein CASRERLMNTEAFF.

The CDR3 reads CASSTDRADTEAFF. The DNA for the CDR3 is TGTGCCAGCAGCACGGACAGGGCGGACACTGAAGCTTTCTTT. The gene calls are TRBV7-3 and TRBJ1-1; 8 bases line up with TRBD1. From germline, CDR1 is SGHTA and CDR2 FQGTGA. The CDR3 contains 14 residues. V was pared by 5 bases and J by 3 bases, with 5 bases of the junction left unmatched.

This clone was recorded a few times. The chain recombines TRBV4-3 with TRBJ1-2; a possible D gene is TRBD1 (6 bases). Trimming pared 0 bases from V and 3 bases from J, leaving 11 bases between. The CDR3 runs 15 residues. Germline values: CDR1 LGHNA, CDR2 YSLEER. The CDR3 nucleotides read TGCGCCAGCAGCCAAGATGGGGGCGGTCACTATGGCTACACCTTC. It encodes CASSQDGGGHYGYTF.

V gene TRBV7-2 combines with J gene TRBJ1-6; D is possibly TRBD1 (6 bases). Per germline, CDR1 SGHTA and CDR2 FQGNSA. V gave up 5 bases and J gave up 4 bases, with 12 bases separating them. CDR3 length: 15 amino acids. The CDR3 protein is CASSPDSGYNSPLHF. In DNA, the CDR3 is TGTGCCAGCAGCCCGGACAGCGGTTATAATTCACCCCTCCACTTT. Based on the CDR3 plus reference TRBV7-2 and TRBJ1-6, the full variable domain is GAGVSQSPSNKVTEKGKDVELRCDPISGHTALYWYRQSLGQGLEFLIYFQGNSAPDKSGLPSDRFSAERTGGSVSTLTIQRTQQEDSAVYLCASSPDSGYNSPLHFGNGTRLTVT.

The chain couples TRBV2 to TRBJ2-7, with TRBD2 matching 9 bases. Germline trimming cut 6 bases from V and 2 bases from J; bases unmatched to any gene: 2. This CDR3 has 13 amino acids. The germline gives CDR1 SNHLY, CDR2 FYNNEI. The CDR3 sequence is CASRTSGTYEQYF. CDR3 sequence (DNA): TGTGCCAGCAGGACTAGCGGAACCTACGAGCAGTACTTC.

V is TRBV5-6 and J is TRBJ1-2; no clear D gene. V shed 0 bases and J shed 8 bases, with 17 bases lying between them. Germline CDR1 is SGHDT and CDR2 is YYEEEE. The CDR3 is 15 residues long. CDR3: CASSLADGRPGGYTF. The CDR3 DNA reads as TGTGCCAGCAGCTTGGCCGATGGGAGGCCCGGGGGCTACACCTTC. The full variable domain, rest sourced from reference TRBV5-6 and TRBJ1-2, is DAGVTQSPTHLIKTRGQQVTLRCSPKSGHDTVSWYQQALGQGPQFIFQYYEEEERQRGNFPDRFSGHQFPNYSSELNVNALLLGDSALYLCASSLADGRPGGYTFGSGTRLTVV.

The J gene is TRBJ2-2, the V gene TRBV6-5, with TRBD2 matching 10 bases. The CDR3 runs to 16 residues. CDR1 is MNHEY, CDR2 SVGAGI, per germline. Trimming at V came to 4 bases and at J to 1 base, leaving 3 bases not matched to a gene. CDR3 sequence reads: CASSSLAGGNTGELFF. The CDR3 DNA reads TGTGCCAGCAGTTCGTTAGCGGGGGGGAACACCGGGGAGCTGTTTTTT.

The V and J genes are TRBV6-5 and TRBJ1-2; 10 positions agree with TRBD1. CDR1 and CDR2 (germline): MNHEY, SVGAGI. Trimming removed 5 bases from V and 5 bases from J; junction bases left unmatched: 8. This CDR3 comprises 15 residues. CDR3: CASSTTDRGGYGYTF. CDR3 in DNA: TGTGCCAGCAGTACAACGGACAGGGGGGGATATGGCTACACCTTC.

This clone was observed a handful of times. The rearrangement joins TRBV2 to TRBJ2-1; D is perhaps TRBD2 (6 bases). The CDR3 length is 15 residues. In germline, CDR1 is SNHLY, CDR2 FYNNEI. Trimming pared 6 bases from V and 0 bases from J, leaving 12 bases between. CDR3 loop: CASRRGLTSYNEQFF. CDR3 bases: TGTGCCAGCAGGCGGGGACTTACCTCCTACAATGAGCAGTTCTTC.

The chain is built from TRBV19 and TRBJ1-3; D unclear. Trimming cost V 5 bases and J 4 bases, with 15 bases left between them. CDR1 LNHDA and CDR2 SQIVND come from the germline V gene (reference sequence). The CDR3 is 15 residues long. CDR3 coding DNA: TGTGCCAGTAGTCCCAATGCAGTCCACGGAAACACCATATATTTT. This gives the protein CASSPNAVHGNTIYF.

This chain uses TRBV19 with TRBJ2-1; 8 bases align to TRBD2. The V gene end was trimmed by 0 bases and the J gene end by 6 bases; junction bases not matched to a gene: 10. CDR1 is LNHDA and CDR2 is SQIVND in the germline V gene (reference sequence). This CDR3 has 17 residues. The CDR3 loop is CASSIDIRGGRTNEQFF. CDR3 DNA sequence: TGTGCCAGTAGTATAGATATACGGGGGGGCCGTACCAATGAGCAGTTCTTC. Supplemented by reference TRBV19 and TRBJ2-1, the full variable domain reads DGGITQSPKYLFRKEGQNVTLSCEQNLNHDAMYWYRQDPGQGLRLIYYSQIVNDFQKGDIAEGYSVSREKKESFPLTVTSAQKNPTAFYLCASSIDIRGGRTNEQFFGPGTRLTVL.

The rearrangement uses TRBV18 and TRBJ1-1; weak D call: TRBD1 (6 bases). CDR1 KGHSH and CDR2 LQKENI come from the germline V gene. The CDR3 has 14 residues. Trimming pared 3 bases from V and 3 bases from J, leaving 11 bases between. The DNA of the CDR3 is TGTGCCAGCTCACCTTCGGGGGGGCACACTGAAGCTTTCTTT. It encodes CASSPSGGHTEAFF.

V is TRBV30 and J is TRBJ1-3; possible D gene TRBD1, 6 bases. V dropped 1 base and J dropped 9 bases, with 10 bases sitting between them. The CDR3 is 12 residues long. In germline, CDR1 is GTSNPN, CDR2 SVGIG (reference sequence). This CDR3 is CAWSAPGVTIYF. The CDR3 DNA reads TGTGCCTGGAGTGCCCCAGGGGTCACCATATATTTT.

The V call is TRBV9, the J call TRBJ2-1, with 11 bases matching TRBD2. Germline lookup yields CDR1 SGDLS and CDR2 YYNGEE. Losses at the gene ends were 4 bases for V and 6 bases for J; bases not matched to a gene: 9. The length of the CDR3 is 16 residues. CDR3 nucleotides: TGTGCCAGCAGCATCCCTCTAGCGGGGGGTTCCAATGAGCAGTTCTTC. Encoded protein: CASSIPLAGGSNEQFF.

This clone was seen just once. The CDR3 loop is CASSRTRDRESYEQYF. The DNA for the CDR3 is TGCGCCAGCAGCCGGACCCGGGACAGGGAGTCCTACGAGCAGTACTTC. The rearrangement links TRBV4-3 to TRBJ2-7, with 9 bases lining up with TRBD1. Germline trimming cut 4 bases from V and 1 base from J; bases unmatched to any gene: 8. The germline gives CDR1 LGHNA, CDR2 YSLEER. The CDR3 is 16 residues long.

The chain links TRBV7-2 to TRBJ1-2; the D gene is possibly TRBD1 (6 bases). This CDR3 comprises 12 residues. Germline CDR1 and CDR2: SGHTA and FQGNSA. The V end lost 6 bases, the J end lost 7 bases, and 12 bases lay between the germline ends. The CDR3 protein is CASSDRQGGYTF. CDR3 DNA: TGTGCCAGCAGTGACAGGCAGGGTGGCTACACCTTC.

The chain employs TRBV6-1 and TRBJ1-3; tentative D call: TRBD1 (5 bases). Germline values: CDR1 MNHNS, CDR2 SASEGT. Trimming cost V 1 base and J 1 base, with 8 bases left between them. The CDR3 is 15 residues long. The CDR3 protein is CASSEEAGSGNTIYF. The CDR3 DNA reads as TGTGCCAGCAGTGAAGAGGCAGGGTCTGGAAACACCATATATTTT.